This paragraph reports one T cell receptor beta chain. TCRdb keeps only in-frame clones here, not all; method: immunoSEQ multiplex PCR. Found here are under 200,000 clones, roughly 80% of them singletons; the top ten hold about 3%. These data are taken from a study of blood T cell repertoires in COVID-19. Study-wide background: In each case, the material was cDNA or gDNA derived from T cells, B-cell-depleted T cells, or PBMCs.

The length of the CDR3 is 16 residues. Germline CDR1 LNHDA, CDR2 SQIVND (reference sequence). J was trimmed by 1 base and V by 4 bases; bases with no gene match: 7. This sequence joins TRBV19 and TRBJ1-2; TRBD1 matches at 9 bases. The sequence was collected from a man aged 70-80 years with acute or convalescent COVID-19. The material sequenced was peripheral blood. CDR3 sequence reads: CASSRFGQGNNYGYTF. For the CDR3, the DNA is TGTGCCAGTAGTAGATTTGGACAGGGGAATAACTATGGCTACACCTTC. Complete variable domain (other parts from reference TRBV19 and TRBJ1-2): DGGITQSPKYLFRKEGQNVTLSCEQNLNHDAMYWYRQDPGQGLRLIYYSQIVNDFQKGDIAEGYSVSREKKESFPLTVTSAQKNPTAFYLCASSRFGQGNNYGYTFGSGTRLTVV.